This T cell receptor (beta chain) was profiled in a study of T-cell reconstitution after alpha-beta-depleted transplantation in children. Study outcomes and limitations: Some patients' high day-60 TCRbeta diversity was attributed to recipient cells surviving conditioning. At around two months after transplant, the alpha-beta T cells were reportedly derived from several hundred expanded clones that came from non-depleted graft cells. Among T cells one year after transplant, newly produced cells accounted for most counts and diversity.

This sample's TCRbeta library carried unique molecular identifier barcodes. Using its own MiXCR run on the PCR reads, TCRdb lists one record per CDR3 protein. This sample has about 240,000 distinct CDR3 sequences, with roughly 23% found just once. In its sample, this clonotype was seen many times. Antigen specificity is unknown. This TCR derives from a girl aged 2 to 10 with Fanconi anemia, due to receive a stem cell transplant. This material consisted of PBMCs, taken before TCRalphabeta/CD19-depleted stem cell transplant.

DNA for the CDR3: TGCGCCAGCAGTCAGATGTCAGGGCAATATTGCTACGAGCAGTACTTC. This codes for CASSQMSGQYCYEQYF. The genes are TRBV23-1 and TRBJ2-7, with D perhaps matching TRBD1 (5 bases). TRBV23-1 is filed as an ORF, its function uncertain. The CDR3 covers 16 residues. Trimming cost V 3 bases and J 3 bases, with 18 bases left between them.